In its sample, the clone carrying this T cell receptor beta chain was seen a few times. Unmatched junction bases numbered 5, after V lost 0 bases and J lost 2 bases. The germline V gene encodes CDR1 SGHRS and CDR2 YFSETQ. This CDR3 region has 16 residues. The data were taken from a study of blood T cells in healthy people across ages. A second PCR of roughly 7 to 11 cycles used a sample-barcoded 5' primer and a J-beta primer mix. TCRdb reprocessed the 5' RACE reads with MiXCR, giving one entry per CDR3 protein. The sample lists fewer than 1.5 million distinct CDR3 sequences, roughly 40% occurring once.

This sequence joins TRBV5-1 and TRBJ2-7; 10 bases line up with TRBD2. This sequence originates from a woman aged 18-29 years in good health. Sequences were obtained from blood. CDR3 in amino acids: CASSLALAGATYEQYF. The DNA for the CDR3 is TGCGCCAGCAGCTTGGCCCTAGCGGGGGCCACCTACGAGCAGTACTTC.